A selection of T cell receptor beta chains follows, all from one sample in a study of T-cell reconstitution after alpha-beta-depleted transplantation in children. TCRdb recomputed calls from the PCR reads with MiXCR, one row per CDR3 protein. Among some 390,000 distinct CDR3 sequences, roughly 22% were seen once, and the ten largest hold approximately 3.9%. Sequenced material: PBMCs from the stem cell graft donor, taken from the stem cell graft. Receptors were obtained from a human donor who donated a stem cell graft to a child with acute myeloid leukemia. Each CDR3 is given with its conserved first and last residue. A D gene is named only where the DNA matches it firmly. Not all rows give a size; the values are once, few, many and, for expanded clones, a class.

clone_size j_call d_call v_call cdr3_nt cdr3_aa
few TRBJ1-2 NA TRBV6-1 TGTGCCACCGGGTGGGGACAACTACACGGTGGCTACACCTTC CATGWGQLHGGYTF
many TRBJ2-5 NA TRBV10-3 TGTGCCATCAGTGGTTCGGCGGCAGGAACCCAAGAGACCCAGTACTTC CAISGSAAGTQETQYF
few TRBJ2-1 NA TRBV12-5 TGTGCTAGTGGTTCGACGATCCAGCAGTTCTTC CASGSTIQQFF
NA TRBJ2-3 NA TRBV5-4 TGTGCCAGCAGCTTCTCGGGTCAGGGGGATACGCAGTATTTT CASSFSGQGDTQYF
many TRBJ2-1 NA TRBV6-2/TRBV6-3 TGTGCCAGCAGTCCGAAGAATGAGCAGTTCTTC CASSPKNEQFF
NA TRBJ2-2 TRBD1 TRBV6-6 TGTGCCAGCAGTCGACAGGGGGGAGGGGAGCTGTTTTTT CASSRQGGGELFF
NA TRBJ1-1 NA TRBV12-3/TRBV12-4 TGTGCCAGCGTTCCGACGGCGAGCTCGAACACTGAAGCTTTCTTT CASVPTASSNTEAFF
once TRBJ2-3 NA TRBV3-1 TGTGCCAGCAGCCAAGGACTGAGCACAGATACGCAGTATTTT CASSQGLSTDTQYF
NA TRBJ1-5 NA TRBV5-4 TGTGCCAGCAGCTTGCGTGGTCTGGTGGACCCCCAGCATTTT CASSLRGLVDPQHF
few TRBJ1-2 NA TRBV5-8 TGTGCCAGCAGCTTGGGACAACGGGCTAACTATGGCTACACCTTC CASSLGQRANYGYTF
few TRBJ2-1 TRBD2 TRBV14 TGTGCCAGCAGCGTAGCGGGACGGTTCAATGAGCAGTTCTTC CASSVAGRFNEQFF
many TRBJ1-6 NA TRBV9 TGTGCCAGCAGCGTAATGGGATTGGGTAATTCACCCCTCCACTTT CASSVMGLGNSPLHF
NA TRBJ2-2 NA TRBV6-2/TRBV6-3 TGTGCCAGCAGTTACTCTCAGTCCGGGGAGCTGTTTTTT CASSYSQSGELFF
few TRBJ2-7 NA TRBV4-1 TGCGCCAGCAGCCCACAGTCCCCCTACGAGCAGTACTTC CASSPQSPYEQYF
few TRBJ2-1 NA TRBV4-3 TGCGCCAGCAGCCAAGATAGCCACAATGAGCAGTTCTTC CASSQDSHNEQFF
NA TRBJ2-1 NA TRBV6-1 TGTGCCAGCAGACGGGACTCAGGGAATGAGCAGTTCTTC CASRRDSGNEQFF
NA TRBJ2-3 NA TRBV12-3/TRBV12-4 TGTGCCAGCAGTTTTGCCCATGACACCGCAGATACGCAGTATTTT CASSFAHDTADTQYF
NA TRBJ2-2 TRBD1 TRBV12-3/TRBV12-4 TGTGCCAGCAGTTTCCGGACAGGGAATTCGGACACCGGGGAGCTGTTTTTT CASSFRTGNSDTGELFF
NA TRBJ2-7 TRBD2 TRBV11-2 TGTGCCAGCAGCCCCGTGGCTAGCGGGACCTACGAGCAGTACTTC CASSPVASGTYEQYF
NA TRBJ2-5 TRBD2 TRBV20-1 TGCAGTGCTATATCCAGCGGGAGACAAGAGACCCAGTACTTC CSAISSGRQETQYF